This T cell receptor beta chain came from a study of CD8 T cells in ankylosing spondylitis. Construction of TCR beta libraries was performed using quantitative 5'-RACE with molecular barcodes. From the 5' RACE reads, TCRdb called clonotypes with MiXCR, one entry per CDR3 protein. The sample contains roughly 220,000 distinct CDR3 sequences, 10% of which appear only once. The table lists this clonotype with many counts. The sequence was obtained from a male donor with ankylosing spondylitis or in good health (not recorded which). Sequencing was performed on blood, either unsorted or a sorted T cell fraction (not recorded which).

The CDR3 here is CSVVGETEAFF. CDR3 nucleotide sequence: TGCAGCGTTGTTGGCGAAACTGAAGCTTTCTTT. The genes are TRBV29-1 and TRBJ1-1; D call uncertain. This CDR3 contains 11 residues. Germline lookup yields CDR1 SQVTM and CDR2 ANQGSEA. V lost 4 bases and J lost 5, with 8 bases in between.